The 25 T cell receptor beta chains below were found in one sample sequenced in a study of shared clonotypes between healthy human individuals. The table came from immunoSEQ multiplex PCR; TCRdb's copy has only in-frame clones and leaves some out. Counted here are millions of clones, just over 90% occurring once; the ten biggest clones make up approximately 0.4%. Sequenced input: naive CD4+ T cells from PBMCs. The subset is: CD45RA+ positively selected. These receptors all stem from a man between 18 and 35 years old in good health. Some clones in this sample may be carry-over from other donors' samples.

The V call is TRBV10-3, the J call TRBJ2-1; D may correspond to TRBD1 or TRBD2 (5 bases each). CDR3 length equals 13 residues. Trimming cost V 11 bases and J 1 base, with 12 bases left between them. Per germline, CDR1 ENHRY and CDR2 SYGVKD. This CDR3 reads CASRDGSYNEQFF. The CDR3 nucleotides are TGTGCCTCTCGGGACGGGTCCTACAATGAGCAGTTCTTC.

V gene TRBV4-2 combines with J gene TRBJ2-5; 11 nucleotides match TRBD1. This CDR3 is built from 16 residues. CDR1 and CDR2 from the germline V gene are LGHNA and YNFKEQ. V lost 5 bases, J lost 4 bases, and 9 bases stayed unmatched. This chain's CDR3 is CASSSRRDRGGETQYF. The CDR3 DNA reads TGTGCCAGCAGCTCTCGGCGGGACAGGGGGGGAGAGACCCAGTACTTC.

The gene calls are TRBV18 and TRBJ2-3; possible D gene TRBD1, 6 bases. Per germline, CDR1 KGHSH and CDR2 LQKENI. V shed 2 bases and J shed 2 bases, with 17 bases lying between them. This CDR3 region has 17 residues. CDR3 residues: CASSPSRVEGVTDTQYF. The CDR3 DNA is TGTGCCAGCTCACCATCGCGAGTCGAGGGGGTCACAGATACGCAGTATTTT.

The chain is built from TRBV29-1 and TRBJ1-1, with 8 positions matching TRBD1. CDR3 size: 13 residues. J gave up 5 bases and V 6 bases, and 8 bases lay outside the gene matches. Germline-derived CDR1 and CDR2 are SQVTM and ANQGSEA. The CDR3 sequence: CSVVGQGGTEAFF. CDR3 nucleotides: TGCAGCGTAGTCGGACAGGGAGGAACTGAAGCTTTCTTT. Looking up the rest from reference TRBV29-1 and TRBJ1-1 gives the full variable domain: SAVISQKPSRDICQRGTSLTIQCQVDSQVTMMFWYRQQPGQSLTLIATANQGSEATYESGFVIDKFPISRPNLTFSTLTVSNMSPEDSSIYLCSVVGQGGTEAFFGQGTRLTVV.

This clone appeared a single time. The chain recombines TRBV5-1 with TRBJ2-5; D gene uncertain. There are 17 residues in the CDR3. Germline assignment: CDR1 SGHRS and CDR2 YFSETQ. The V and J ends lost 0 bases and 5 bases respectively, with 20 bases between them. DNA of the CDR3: TGCGCCAGCAGCTTGGCCTGGCGGCCCCCAGCGAGGGAGACCCAGTACTTC. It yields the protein CASSLAWRPPARETQYF.

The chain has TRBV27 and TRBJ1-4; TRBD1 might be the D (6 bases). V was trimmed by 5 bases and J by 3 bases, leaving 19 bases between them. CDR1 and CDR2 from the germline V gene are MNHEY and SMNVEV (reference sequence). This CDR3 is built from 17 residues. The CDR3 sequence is CASSLRGQQGPNEKLFF. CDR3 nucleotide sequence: TGTGCCAGCAGTCTAAGGGGCCAACAGGGCCCTAATGAAAAACTGTTTTTT.

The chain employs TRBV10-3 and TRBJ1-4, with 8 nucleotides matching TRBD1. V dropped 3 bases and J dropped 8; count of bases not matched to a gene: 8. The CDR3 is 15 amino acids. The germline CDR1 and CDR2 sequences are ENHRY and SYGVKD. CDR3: CAISETDRATEKLFF. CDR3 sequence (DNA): TGTGCCATCAGTGAAACGGACAGGGCTACAGAAAAACTGTTTTTT.

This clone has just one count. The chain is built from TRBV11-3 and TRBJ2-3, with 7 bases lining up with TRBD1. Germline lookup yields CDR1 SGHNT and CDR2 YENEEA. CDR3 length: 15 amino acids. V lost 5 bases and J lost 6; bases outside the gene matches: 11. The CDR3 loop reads CASSTQGKSGDTQYF. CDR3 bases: TGTGCCAGCAGCACACAGGGGAAATCCGGGGATACGCAGTATTTT.

CDR3 in amino acids: CASRPIRASSYNEQFF. DNA of the CDR3: TGTGCCAGCAGACCGATTCGGGCTAGCTCCTACAATGAGCAGTTCTTC. This chain links TRBV27 with TRBJ2-1; D is unclear. The length of the CDR3 is 16 residues. The germline CDR1 and CDR2 sequences are MNHEY and SMNVEV (reference sequence). The V end lost 6 bases, the J end lost 0 bases, and 15 bases lay between the germline ends.

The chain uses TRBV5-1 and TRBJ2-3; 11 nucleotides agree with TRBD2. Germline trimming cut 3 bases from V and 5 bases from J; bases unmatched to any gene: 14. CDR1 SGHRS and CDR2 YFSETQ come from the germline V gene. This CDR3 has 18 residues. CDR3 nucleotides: TGCGCCAGCAGCTCTACCGGACTTAGCGGGAGGGCGGGAGATACGCAGTATTTT. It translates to CASSSTGLSGRAGDTQYF.

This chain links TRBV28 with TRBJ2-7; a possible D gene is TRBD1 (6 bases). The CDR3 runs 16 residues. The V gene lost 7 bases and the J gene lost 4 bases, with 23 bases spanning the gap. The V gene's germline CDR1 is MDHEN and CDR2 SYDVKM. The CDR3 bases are TGTGCCAGCAACACCCCAGGTGGGGGCGGCGGGTACGAGCAGTACTTC. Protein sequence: CASNTPGGGGGYEQYF.

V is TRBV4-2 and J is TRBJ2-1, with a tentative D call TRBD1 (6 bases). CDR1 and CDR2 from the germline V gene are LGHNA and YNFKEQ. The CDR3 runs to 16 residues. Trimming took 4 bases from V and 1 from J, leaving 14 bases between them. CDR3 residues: CASSPAGTNSYNEQFF. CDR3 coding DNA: TGTGCCAGCAGCCCCGCCGGGACAAATTCCTACAATGAGCAGTTCTTC.

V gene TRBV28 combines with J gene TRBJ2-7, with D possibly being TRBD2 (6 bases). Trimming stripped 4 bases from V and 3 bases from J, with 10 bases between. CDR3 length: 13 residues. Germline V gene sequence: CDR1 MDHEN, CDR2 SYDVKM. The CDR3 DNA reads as TGTGCCAGCAGTTGGGGCGGGAACTACGAGCAGTACTTC. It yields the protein CASSWGGNYEQYF.

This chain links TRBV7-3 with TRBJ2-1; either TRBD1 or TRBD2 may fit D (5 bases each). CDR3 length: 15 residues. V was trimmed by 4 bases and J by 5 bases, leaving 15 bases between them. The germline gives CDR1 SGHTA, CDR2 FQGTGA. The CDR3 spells CASSSRVLGHNEQFF. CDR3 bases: TGTGCCAGCAGCTCCAGGGTCTTGGGACACAATGAGCAGTTCTTC.

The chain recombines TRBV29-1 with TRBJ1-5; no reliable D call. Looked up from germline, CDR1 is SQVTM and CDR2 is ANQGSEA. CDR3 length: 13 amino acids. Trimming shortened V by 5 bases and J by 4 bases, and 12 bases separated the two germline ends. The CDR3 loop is CSVLVEGNQPQHF. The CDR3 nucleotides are TGCAGCGTTCTTGTTGAGGGAAATCAGCCCCAGCATTTT.

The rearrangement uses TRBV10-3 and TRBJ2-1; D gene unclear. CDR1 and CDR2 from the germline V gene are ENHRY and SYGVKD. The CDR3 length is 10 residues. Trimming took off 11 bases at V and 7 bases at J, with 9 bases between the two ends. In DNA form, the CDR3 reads TGTGCCGTGGGCCGGAATGAGCAGTTCTTC. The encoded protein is CAVGRNEQFF.

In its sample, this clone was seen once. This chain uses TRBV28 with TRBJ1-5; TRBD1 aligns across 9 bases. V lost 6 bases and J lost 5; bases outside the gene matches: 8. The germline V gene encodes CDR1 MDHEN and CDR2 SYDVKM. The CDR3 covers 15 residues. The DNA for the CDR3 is TGTGCCAGCAGCCTCATCGACAGGGGGGATCAGCCCCAGCATTTT. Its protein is CASSLIDRGDQPQHF.

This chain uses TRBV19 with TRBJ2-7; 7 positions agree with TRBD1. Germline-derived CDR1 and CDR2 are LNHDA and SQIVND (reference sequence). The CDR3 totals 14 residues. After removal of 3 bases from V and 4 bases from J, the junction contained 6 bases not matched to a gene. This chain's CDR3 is CASSIRGGAYEQYF. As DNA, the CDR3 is TGTGCCAGTAGTATCAGAGGGGGCGCATACGAGCAGTACTTC.

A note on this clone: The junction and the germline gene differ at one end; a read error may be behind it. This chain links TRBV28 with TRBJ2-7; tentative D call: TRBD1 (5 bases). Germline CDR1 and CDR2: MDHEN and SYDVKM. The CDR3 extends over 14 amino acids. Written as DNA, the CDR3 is TGTGCCAGCGGTGGTAACAGGCCCTCCTCCGAGCAGTACTTC. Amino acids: CASGGNRPSSEQYF.

The CDR3 spells CASSPAPGNQETQYF. In nucleotides, the CDR3 is TGTGCCAGCAGCCCGGCCCCGGGAAACCAAGAGACCCAGTACTTC. The chain couples TRBV5-4 to TRBJ2-5, with a weak D call TRBD2 (5 bases). V lost 4 bases, J lost 0 bases, and 13 bases lay in between. The CDR3 covers 15 residues. CDR1 and CDR2 from the germline V gene are SGHNT and YYREEE (reference sequence).

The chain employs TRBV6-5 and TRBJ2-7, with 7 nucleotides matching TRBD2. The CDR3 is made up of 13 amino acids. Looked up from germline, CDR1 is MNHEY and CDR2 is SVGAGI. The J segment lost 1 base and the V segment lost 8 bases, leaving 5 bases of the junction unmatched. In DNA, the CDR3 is TGTGCCAGCGGCCGGGGGGTATCCTACGAGCAGTACTTC. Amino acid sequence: CASGRGVSYEQYF.

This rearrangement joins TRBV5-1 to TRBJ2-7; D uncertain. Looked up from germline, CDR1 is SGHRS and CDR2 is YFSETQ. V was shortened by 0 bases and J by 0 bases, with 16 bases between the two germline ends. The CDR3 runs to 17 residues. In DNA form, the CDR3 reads TGCGCCAGCAGCTTGGGGATAAGCACCCTAAGCTCCTACGAGCAGTACTTC. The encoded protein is CASSLGISTLSSYEQYF.

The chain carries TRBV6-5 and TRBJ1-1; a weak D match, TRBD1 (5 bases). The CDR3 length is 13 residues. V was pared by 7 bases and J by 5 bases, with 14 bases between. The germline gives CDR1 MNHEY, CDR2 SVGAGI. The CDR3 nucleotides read TGTGCCAGCATGCGGGGGTCGGGAACTGAAGCTTTCTTT. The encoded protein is CASMRGSGTEAFF.

CDR3 sequence reads: CASSPESLRGYTF. The CDR3 coding sequence is TGTGCCAGCAGCCCCGAGTCTTTGAGGGGCTACACCTTC. This chain connects TRBV5-4 to TRBJ1-2; D is ambiguous. The length of the CDR3 is 13 residues. The V gene's germline CDR1 is SGHNT and CDR2 YYREEE (reference sequence). Trimming removed 4 bases at V and 8 bases at J, with 15 bases between.

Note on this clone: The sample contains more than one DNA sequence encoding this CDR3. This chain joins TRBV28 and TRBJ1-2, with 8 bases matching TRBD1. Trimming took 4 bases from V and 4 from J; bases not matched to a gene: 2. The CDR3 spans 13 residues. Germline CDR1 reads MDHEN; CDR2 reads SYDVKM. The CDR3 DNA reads TGTGCCAGCAGTTCCGGACAGGGCTATGGCTACACCTTC. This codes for CASSSGQGYGYTF.